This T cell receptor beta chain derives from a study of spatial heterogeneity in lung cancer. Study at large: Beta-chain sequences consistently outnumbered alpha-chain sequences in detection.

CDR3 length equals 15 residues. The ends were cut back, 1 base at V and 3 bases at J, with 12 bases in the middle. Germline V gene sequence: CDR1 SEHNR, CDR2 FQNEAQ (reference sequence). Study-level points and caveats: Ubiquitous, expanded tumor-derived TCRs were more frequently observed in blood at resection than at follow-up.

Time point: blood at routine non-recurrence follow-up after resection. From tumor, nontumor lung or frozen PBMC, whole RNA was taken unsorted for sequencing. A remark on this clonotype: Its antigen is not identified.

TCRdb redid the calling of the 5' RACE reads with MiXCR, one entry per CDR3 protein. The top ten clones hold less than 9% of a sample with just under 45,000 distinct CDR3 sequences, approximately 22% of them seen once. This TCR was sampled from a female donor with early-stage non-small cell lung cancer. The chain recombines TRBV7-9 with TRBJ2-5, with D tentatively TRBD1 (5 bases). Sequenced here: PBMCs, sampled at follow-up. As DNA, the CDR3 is TGTGCCAGCAGCTTAGGGACACCGGCGAAAGAGACCCAGTACTTC. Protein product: CASSLGTPAKETQYF.